Reported below is one T cell receptor beta chain. Its specificity is unknown. This entry comes from a study of response to subunit inactivated influenza vaccine. Whole-study findings and limits: The study's authors posited that every seasonal influenza vaccination enlists few new T cells.

TCRdb itself ran the RT-PCR reads through MiXCR, one entry per CDR3 protein. The data show 150,000 to 200,000 distinct CDR3 sequences, 9.5% to 12% seen once. This CDR3 is 15 amino acids long. Germline-derived CDR1 and CDR2 are SGDLS and YYNGEE. V was pared by 4 bases and J by 3 bases, with 8 bases of the junction left unmatched. The clonotype comes from a man aged 50-75 years who received an inactivated influenza vaccine. Sample: CD8+ T cells sorted from PBMCs, taken around 25 months after vaccination. V gene TRBV9 combines with J gene TRBJ1-1; 8 positions agree with TRBD1. CDR3 residues: CASSITGGGHTEAFF. The CDR3 DNA follows: TGTGCCAGCAGCATAACAGGGGGTGGGCACACTGAAGCTTTCTTT.